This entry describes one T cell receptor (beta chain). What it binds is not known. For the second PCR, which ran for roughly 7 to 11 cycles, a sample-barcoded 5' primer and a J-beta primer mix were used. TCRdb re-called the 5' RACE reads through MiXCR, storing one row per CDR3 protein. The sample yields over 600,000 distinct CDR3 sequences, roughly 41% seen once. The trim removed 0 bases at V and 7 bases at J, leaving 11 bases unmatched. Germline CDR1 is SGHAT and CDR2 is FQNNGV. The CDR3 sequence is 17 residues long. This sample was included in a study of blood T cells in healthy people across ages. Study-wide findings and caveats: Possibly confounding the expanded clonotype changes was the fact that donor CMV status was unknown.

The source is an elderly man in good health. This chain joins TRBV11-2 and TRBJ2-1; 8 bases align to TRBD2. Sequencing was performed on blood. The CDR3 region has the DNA TGTGCCAGCAGCTTAGATCAACCAGCGGGAGTGGAAAATGAGCAGTTCTTC. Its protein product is CASSLDQPAGVENEQFF. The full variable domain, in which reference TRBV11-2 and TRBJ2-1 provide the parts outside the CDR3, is EAGVAQSPRYKIIEKRQSVAFWCNPISGHATLYWYQQILGQGPKLLIQFQNNGVVDDSQLPKDRFSAERLKGVDSTLKIQPAKLEDSAVYLCASSLDQPAGVENEQFFGPGTRLTVL.